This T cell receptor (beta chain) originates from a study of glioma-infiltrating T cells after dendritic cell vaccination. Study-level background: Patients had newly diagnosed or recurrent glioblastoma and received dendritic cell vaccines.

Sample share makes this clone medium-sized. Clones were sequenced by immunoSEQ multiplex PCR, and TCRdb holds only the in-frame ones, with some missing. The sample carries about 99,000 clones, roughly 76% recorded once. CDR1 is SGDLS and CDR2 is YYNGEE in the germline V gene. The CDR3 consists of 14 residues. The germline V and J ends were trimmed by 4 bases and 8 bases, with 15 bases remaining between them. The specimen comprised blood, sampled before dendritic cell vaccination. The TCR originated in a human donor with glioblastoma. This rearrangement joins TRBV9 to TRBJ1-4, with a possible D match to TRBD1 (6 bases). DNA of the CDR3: TGTGCCAGCAGCATTCCAGGGGTTGGGGAAAAACTGTTTTTT. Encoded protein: CASSIPGVGEKLFF.